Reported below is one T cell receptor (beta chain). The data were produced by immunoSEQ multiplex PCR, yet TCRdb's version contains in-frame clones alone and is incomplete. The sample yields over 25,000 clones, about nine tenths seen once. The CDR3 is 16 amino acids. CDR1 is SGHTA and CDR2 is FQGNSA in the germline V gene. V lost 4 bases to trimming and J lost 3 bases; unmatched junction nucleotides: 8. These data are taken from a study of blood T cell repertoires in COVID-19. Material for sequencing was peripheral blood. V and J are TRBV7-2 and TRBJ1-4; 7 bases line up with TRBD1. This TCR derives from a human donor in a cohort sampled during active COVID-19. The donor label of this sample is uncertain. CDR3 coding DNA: TGTGCCAGCAGCTCGGTAGCGACAGGGTCTAATGAAAAACTGTTTTTT. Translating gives CASSSVATGSNEKLFF.